This entry features one T cell receptor (beta chain) sequence. Antigen specificity is unknown. This sample was included in a study of Ad26.COV2.S vaccination and SARS-CoV-2 variants. Across the study: Into the muscle, Ad26.COV2.S was dosed once or twice, 56 days apart.

Germline CDR1 reads SGHRS; CDR2 reads YFSETQ. V dropped 5 bases and J dropped 6 bases, with 15 bases sitting between them. This CDR3 is 13 amino acids long. Overall study findings and caveats: Spike-specific TCR breadth was greater in vaccine than placebo recipients.

Measured with immunoSEQ multiplex PCR; TCRdb has only the in-frame clones, and not every one. There are hundreds of thousands of clones in the sample; around 87% occur only once, and about 3.4% lies in the top ten. The sample's treatment: 15 to 20 received Ad26.COV2.S at low or high dose, single or two shots; about 5 received placebo; per-sample allocation not given. The samples date from day 63 after the first vaccine or placebo injection. Ad26.COV2.S expressed prefusion-stabilized spike from the original Wuhan strain. The sequence derives from a person aged 18-60 years who received the Ad26.COV2.S COVID-19 vaccine or a placebo. The sample was peripheral blood, taken in a trial of Ad26.COV2.S vaccine versus placebo. The V and J genes are TRBV5-1 and TRBJ2-7; D is possibly TRBD1 (6 bases). CDR3 sequence (DNA): TGCGCCAGCAGTGAGTTTGGGGGCGGCGAGCAGTACTTC. It encodes CASSEFGGGEQYF.